This T cell receptor beta chain was sequenced for a study of breast tumors, draining lymph nodes, adjacent tissues. This clonotype was detected many times. As yet, its antigen is unknown. Study-level results: The lymph node origin of tumor T cells was framed as consistent with a hypothesis, not demonstrated.

Breast cancer patients provided tissue from their axillary draining lymph nodes. One entry per CDR3 protein results from TCRdb running MiXCR on the multiplex PCR reads. The table has about 180,000 distinct CDR3 sequences, about 30% seen once. This receptor was taken from a female donor with breast cancer. Some clones in this sample may be carry-over from other donors' samples. Sequenced material: axillary lymph node tissue.

The DNA of the CDR3 is TGCAGCGTTTTCGGACAGAAAGAGACCCAGTACTTC. This translates into CSVFGQKETQYF. This sequence joins TRBV29-1 and TRBJ2-5; D may be TRBD1 (6 bases). CDR1 SQVTM and CDR2 ANQGSEA come from the germline V gene. CDR3 length equals 12 residues. Trimming stripped 5 bases from V and 3 bases from J, with 10 bases between.